Presented here are 17 T cell receptor beta chains from one specimen sequenced in a study of post-analysis software for immune sequencing data. Tagging with unique molecular identifiers was a feature of the TCR beta cDNA libraries. A single record per CDR3 protein comes from TCRdb applying MiXCR to the PCR reads. The sample has about 820,000 distinct CDR3 sequences, under 70% seen once. These TCRs' antigens remain unknown. Study observations and caveats: Controls had lower frequencies than patients of 4 or 5 TRBV segments, which included TRBV5-6, TRBV5-1 and TRBV20-1.

The material sequenced was blood. The origin of the receptors is a girl aged 5-17 years with multiple sclerosis.

Only a few counts were recorded for this clonotype. Given a much more abundant clone one base away, this may be a read error. This chain connects TRBV20-1 to TRBJ2-5; 12 positions match TRBD2. The V gene end was trimmed by 6 bases and the J gene end by 9 bases; junction bases not matched to a gene: 14. The CDR3 loop spans 15 amino acids. Germline assignment: CDR1 DFQATT and CDR2 SNEGSKA (reference sequence). CDR3 in amino acids: CSAEPLGLAGGAQYF. The CDR3 DNA is TGCAGTGCGGAACCGCTGGGACTAGCGGGCGGGGCCCAGTACTTC.

This sequence joins TRBV4-1 and TRBJ2-6, with D perhaps matching TRBD2 (6 bases). Trimming took 0 bases from V and 3 from J, leaving 12 bases between them. CDR1 MGHRA and CDR2 YSYEKL come from the germline V gene. This CDR3 is built from 17 residues. The CDR3 DNA sequence: TGCGCCAGCAGCCAAGATCCCCGGGGGTTTGGGGCCAACGTCCTGACTTTC. This encodes CASSQDPRGFGANVLTF.

This clonotype was recorded a few times. V usage is TRBV7-2 and J usage is TRBJ2-5; D is uncertain. The germline gives CDR1 SGHTA, CDR2 FQGNSA. Trimming left V 5 bases short and J 7 bases short, with 8 bases between. The CDR3 runs 11 residues. As DNA, the CDR3 is TGTGCCAGCAGCCGTAAGGTGACCCAGTACTTC. Translated: CASSRKVTQYF.

The chain has TRBV15 and TRBJ2-7, with D hard to call. The CDR3 contains 12 residues. V dropped 0 bases and J dropped 7 bases, with 7 bases sitting between them. Per the germline V gene, CDR1 is LNHNV and CDR2 is YYDKDF (reference sequence). The CDR3 nucleotides read TGTGCCACCAGCAGAGATGTAGGGGAGCAGTACTTC. This encodes CATSRDVGEQYF.

The rearrangement joins TRBV6-5 to TRBJ2-7; D possibly corresponds to TRBD2 (6 bases). CDR3 size: 15 residues. V was trimmed by 6 bases and J by 1 base, leaving 16 bases between them. Germline CDR1 reads MNHEY; CDR2 reads SVGAGI. The CDR3 nucleotides read TGTGCCAGCAGGAAATCAGGGAGGAGGTCCTACGAGCAGTACTTC. This gives the protein CASRKSGRRSYEQYF.

This chain joins TRBV5-1 and TRBJ2-7; 7 positions agree with TRBD1. This CDR3 region has 15 residues. CDR1 and CDR2 from the germline V gene are SGHRS and YFSETQ. Germline trimming cut 4 bases from V and 3 bases from J; bases unmatched to any gene: 10. The CDR3 sequence: CASSPSTGIGYEQYF. CDR3 DNA sequence: TGCGCCAGCAGCCCATCGACAGGGATCGGCTACGAGCAGTACTTC.

The chain employs TRBV7-9 and TRBJ2-5; a possible D gene is TRBD1 (6 bases). TRBJ2-7 matches the DNA end more closely, so the J call is doubtful. The CDR3 length is 17 residues. The germline V gene has CDR1 SEHNR and CDR2 FQNEAQ (reference sequence). The CDR3 sequence is CASSLRPTGTSEYEQYF. DNA for the CDR3: TGTGCCAGCAGCTTAAGGCCTACCGGGACATCGGAATACGAGCAGTACTTC.

This clonotype was found once. The germline gene is not matched at one end of the junction; a read error may be the cause. V and J are TRBV9 and TRBJ2-3, with 12 nucleotides matching TRBD2. CDR1 and CDR2 from the germline V gene are SGDLS and YYNGEE. The CDR3 is 17 amino acids. The CDR3 DNA reads TGTGCCAGCAGCGCAAGGAGACTAGCGGGAGTCACAGATGCGCAGTATTTT. It encodes CASSARRLAGVTDAQYF.

The rearrangement joins TRBV2 to TRBJ2-5; D remains ambiguous. Germline loops: CDR1 SNHLY, CDR2 FYNNEI. There are 13 residues in the CDR3. V was clipped by 4 bases and J by 5 bases, with 11 bases between them. The CDR3 loop reads CASSAIGYETQYF. The CDR3 bases are TGTGCCAGCAGTGCTATAGGGTACGAGACCCAGTACTTC.

This chain links TRBV3-1 with TRBJ2-1, with 9 positions matching TRBD2. The CDR3 extends over 15 amino acids. Germline lookup yields CDR1 LGHDT and CDR2 YNNKEL (reference sequence). J was trimmed by 7 bases and V by 1 base; bases with no gene match: 5. The CDR3 sequence is CASSQGGGGGNEQFF. The CDR3 coding sequence is TGTGCCAGCAGCCAAGGCGGGGGGGGTGGAAATGAGCAGTTCTTC.

The chain is built from TRBV7-2 and TRBJ1-1; D might be TRBD1 (6 bases). Germline V CDR1 and CDR2: SGHTA, FQGNSA. This CDR3 spans 15 amino acids. V lost 2 bases to trimming and J lost 0 bases, with 10 bases between them. CDR3 DNA sequence: TGTGCCAGCAGCTTAAACAGGGTGGTGAACACTGAAGCTTTCTTT. This sequence encodes CASSLNRVVNTEAFF.

CDR3 residues: CATSDPLSGGYTF. CDR3 nucleotides: TGTGCCACCAGTGATCCCCTGTCGGGAGGCTACACCTTC. V gene TRBV24-1 combines with J gene TRBJ1-2, with D uncertain. CDR3 size: 13 residues. Germline assignment: CDR1 KGHDR and CDR2 SFDVKD. Trimming shortened V by 3 bases and J by 8 bases, and 12 bases separated the two germline ends.

The gene calls are TRBV27 and TRBJ1-2, with TRBD1 matching 11 bases. The V segment lost 6 bases and the J segment 6 bases; nucleotides outside the gene matches: 3. CDR1 and CDR2 from the germline V gene are MNHEY and SMNVEV (reference sequence). CDR3 length equals 13 residues. CDR3 protein: CASRRTGGDGYTF. The CDR3 nucleotides read TGTGCCAGCAGGAGGACAGGGGGCGATGGCTACACCTTC.

The J gene is TRBJ1-1, the V gene TRBV2; no definite D call. The CDR3 totals 14 residues. Per the germline V gene, CDR1 is SNHLY and CDR2 is FYNNEI. V lost 3 bases and J lost 6, with 14 bases in between. CDR3 sequence (DNA): TGTGCCAGCAGTGACGTCCATGAGTTCGCTGAAGCTTTCTTT. Translated, it gives CASSDVHEFAEAFF.

The chain is built from TRBV6-5 and TRBJ2-3; weak D call: TRBD2 (6 bases). The CDR3 is made up of 15 amino acids. Between the trimmed V and J ends, which lost 6 bases and 14 bases, there was a span of 27 bases. CDR1 is MNHEY, CDR2 SVGAGI, per germline. The CDR3 loop reads CASSPWRGGRTQRYF. CDR3 DNA: TGTGCCAGCAGCCCGTGGCGGGGAGGACGGACACAGCGGTATTTT.

The chain carries TRBV7-9 and TRBJ2-3; TRBD1 might be the D (6 bases). This CDR3 spans 15 amino acids. The V and J ends lost 5 bases and 4 bases respectively, with 16 bases between them. Per the germline V gene, CDR1 is SEHNR and CDR2 is FQNEAQ (reference sequence). CDR3 sequence reads: CASSPWLGGADTQYF. CDR3 nucleotides: TGTGCCAGCAGCCCCTGGTTAGGGGGTGCAGATACGCAGTATTTT.

V is TRBV6-1 and J is TRBJ2-3; 8 bases match TRBD1. CDR1 is MNHNS and CDR2 is SASEGT in the germline V gene. J was trimmed by 5 bases and V by 3 bases; bases with no gene match: 7. The CDR3 length is 15 residues. This CDR3 is CASSDRDRRIDTQYF. CDR3 nucleotides: TGTGCCAGCAGTGACCGGGACAGGCGGATAGATACGCAGTATTTT.